This T cell receptor beta chain was captured in a study of blood T cell repertoires in COVID-19. Patients at the Seattle site were enrolled during active infection and followed longitudinally. Losses at the gene ends were 3 bases for V and 6 bases for J; bases not matched to a gene: 8. CDR1 SGHTA and CDR2 FQGNSA come from the germline V gene. This CDR3 is built from 15 residues. Measured with immunoSEQ multiplex PCR; TCRdb has only the in-frame clones, and not every one. The sample has about 390,000 clones; over 75% are singletons. The J gene is TRBJ2-1, the V gene TRBV7-2, with TRBD1 matching 7 bases. Sequenced input: peripheral blood. This TCR was recovered from a woman aged 55-69 years with COVID-19, enrolled during active disease. The CDR3 DNA reads TGTGCCAGCAGCTTGTTACGACAGGGAAGCAATGAGCAGTTCTTC. This translates into CASSLLRQGSNEQFF.